These 2 T cell receptor beta chains came from one sample sequenced in a study of glioma-infiltrating T cells. Using RNA template, CDR3s of TCR alpha and beta were amplified with iRepertoire arm-PCR. TCRdb recomputed calls from the multiplex PCR reads with MiXCR, one row per CDR3 protein. The sample gives more than 300,000 distinct CDR3 sequences, about 40% of which show up once; around 12% is in the top ten. Sequencing was carried out using glioma tissue, nonneoplastic brain tissue, or PBMCs (not recorded which). These TCRs come from a human donor with low-grade glioma or glioblastoma, undergoing nonglioma brain surgery, or in good health (not recorded which).

Concerning this clonotype itself: A read error may account for a junction end that differs from germline. The chain links TRBV28 to TRBJ1-1; D possibly corresponds to TRBD1 (5 bases). The CDR3 extends over 14 amino acids. Germline assignment: CDR1 MDHEN and CDR2 SYDVKM. DNA of the CDR3: TGTGCCAGCAGTTTAAATTTGGGGGTCACTGAAGCTTCGTTT. As protein: CASSLNLGVTEASF.

About this clonotype itself: A much more abundant neighbour one base away suggests this may be a read error. The chain is built from TRBV10-3 and TRBJ2-5; D is undetermined. V dropped 4 bases and J dropped 1 base, with 7 bases sitting between them. Germline lookup yields CDR1 ENHRY and CDR2 SYGVKD. CDR3 length: 13 residues. CDR3 sequence: CAISGQCQETQYF. The DNA for the CDR3 is TGTGCCATCAGTGGGCAGTGCCAAGAGACCCAGTACTTC.